These T cell receptor beta chains were read from a single sample in a study of cytomegalovirus exposure and HLA in healthy donors. This table comes from immunoSEQ multiplex PCR, and its TCRdb copy is limited to in-frame clones, with some not included. This table holds about 130,000 clones, 10% found once. The source material was PBMCs. The receptor set was obtained from a woman aged 18-29 years in good health and CMV-seropositive. Each CDR3 is given without its conserved first and last residue. The D gene is left open where the match is weak.

V: TRBV21-1
D: NA
J: TRBJ2-3
CDR3: ASGMGGTQY

V: TRBV9
D: NA
J: TRBJ1-1
CDR3: ASSEGVGTEAF

V: TRBV7-6
D: TRBD2
J: TRBJ2-2
CDR3: ASSLVPGTSGMTGELF

V: TRBV6-1
D: TRBD2
J: TRBJ2-7
CDR3: ASSEAAGGHYEQY

V: TRBV5-1
D: NA
J: TRBJ1-3
CDR3: ASSLNRNLGNTIY

V: TRBV18
D: NA
J: TRBJ2-7
CDR3: ASSPPGHSGYEQY

V: TRBV5-1
D: NA
J: TRBJ1-1
CDR3: ASSRTQGNTEAF

V: TRBV27
D: TRBD1
J: TRBJ2-1
CDR3: ASSPITGTGYRF

V: TRBV7-9
D: NA
J: TRBJ2-2
CDR3: ASSLDGSGELF

V: TRBV18
D: TRBD2
J: TRBJ2-7
CDR3: ASSPRRVTGTSGEQY

V: TRBV19
D: TRBD1
J: TRBJ2-7
CDR3: ASGQGGVNEQY

V: TRBV18
D: NA
J: TRBJ2-6
CDR3: ASSREGAGANVLT

V: TRBV7-3
D: TRBD2
J: TRBJ2-1
CDR3: ASSFSSGRGRDEQF

V: TRBV5-1
D: NA
J: TRBJ2-2
CDR3: ASSYLRVSGRVNTGELF

V: TRBV5-6
D: NA
J: TRBJ2-7
CDR3: ASSLYFSVEQY

V: TRBV14
D: TRBD2
J: TRBJ2-2
CDR3: ASSRRSLTSGGNTGELF

V: TRBV5-1
D: TRBD1
J: TRBJ1-1
CDR3: ASSDGTGGAGTEAF

V: TRBV18
D: NA
J: TRBJ1-5
CDR3: ASSPPFSSVTANQPQH

V: TRBV6-6
D: NA
J: TRBJ2-5
CDR3: ASSYRAGLETQY

V: TRBV6-6
D: TRBD2
J: TRBJ2-3
CDR3: ASSWTSLSDTQY

V: TRBV5-8
D: NA
J: TRBJ1-4
CDR3: ASRPPGGGNEKLF

V: TRBV5-1
D: NA
J: TRBJ1-3
CDR3: ASMNFPTGDTIY

V: TRBV27
D: TRBD1
J: TRBJ2-3
CDR3: ASSLTSGQGTDTQY

V: TRBV5-1
D: NA
J: TRBJ2-5
CDR3: ASSRYTGQGETQY

V: TRBV28
D: TRBD2
J: TRBJ2-7
CDR3: ASFAGSGISYEQY

V: TRBV10-3
D: TRBD1
J: TRBJ2-7
CDR3: ATNDREYEQY

V: TRBV2
D: NA
J: TRBJ2-5
CDR3: ASRNGGEETQY

V: TRBV27
D: NA
J: TRBJ1-2
CDR3: ASSAGTSLPYGYT

V: TRBV2
D: NA
J: TRBJ1-1
CDR3: ASRSDRLNTEAF

V: TRBV6-1
D: NA
J: TRBJ2-7
CDR3: ASRTGRIHEQY

V: TRBV29-1
D: TRBD2
J: TRBJ2-1
CDR3: SVERTSGTYNEQF

V: TRBV6-1
D: NA
J: TRBJ1-2
CDR3: ASRKTLFGYT

V: TRBV11-2
D: NA
J: TRBJ2-5
CDR3: ASSLVFKGEETQY

V: TRBV7-9
D: NA
J: TRBJ2-3
CDR3: ASSRSEATSTDTQY

V: TRBV19
D: NA
J: TRBJ2-3
CDR3: ASSTTGQYTDTQY

V: TRBV6-5
D: NA
J: TRBJ2-3
CDR3: ASRALGADTQY

V: TRBV6-1
D: TRBD2
J: TRBJ2-7
CDR3: ASSGLAGGYEQY

V: TRBV9
D: TRBD1
J: TRBJ1-6
CDR3: ASSTGTEGSPLH

V: TRBV29-1
D: TRBD1
J: TRBJ2-2
CDR3: SVDTGAGELF

V: TRBV9
D: NA
J: TRBJ1-6
CDR3: ASSVEGTAWNSPLH

V: TRBV4-2
D: TRBD1
J: TRBJ2-3
CDR3: ASSQGTGGADTQY

V: TRBV5-1
D: NA
J: TRBJ1-1
CDR3: ASSPQGSGSTEAF